This T cell receptor beta chain is from a study of beta chain features in type 1 diabetes. The authors sorted CD4+ naive, central memory, regulatory and stem cell-like memory cells via CD45RO/CCR7/CD25/CD127/CD95/CD27. Sequencing targeted expressed TCRB transcripts, as all isolated RNA had been reverse transcribed. About 3.57 million reads, on average, came from each naive, central memory and regulatory T cell sample. Method: immunoSEQ multiplex PCR; TCRdb's copy keeps in-frame clones and lacks some. In the table there are under 400,000 clones, around 12% of which are singletons. Broader study findings: Researchers report that Type 1 diabetes patients had moderately but significantly shorter TCRB CDR3s across all four CD4+ subsets.

Of note for this clone: As yet, its antigen is unknown.

CDR3 length: 14 amino acids. Germline-derived CDR1 and CDR2 are SEHNR and FQNEAQ (reference sequence). V shed 1 base and J shed 1 base, with 7 bases lying between them. The clonotype originates from a woman aged 18-30 years with type 1 diabetes. The chain is built from TRBV7-9 and TRBJ1-2; unclear D gene. Material for sequencing was naive CD4+ T cells from blood. The CDR3 DNA sequence: TGTGCCAGCAGCTTAGGAGTGATTAACTATGGCTACACCTTC. The encoded protein is CASSLGVINYGYTF. Looking up the rest from reference TRBV7-9 and TRBJ1-2 gives the full variable domain: DTGVSQNPRHKITKRGQNVTFRCDPISEHNRLYWYRQTLGQGPEFLTYFQNEAQLEKSRLLSDRFSAERPKGSFSTLEIQRTEQGDSAMYLCASSLGVINYGYTFGSGTRLTVV.